The rows below give T cell receptor beta chains drawn from one sample of a study of T cell responses to AZD1222 COVID-19 vaccine. Assay used: immunoSEQ multiplex PCR; TCRdb lists only in-frame clones, some missing. The sample lists approximately 150,000 clones; 80% to 95% were seen once. The source material was peripheral blood, sampled 28 days after the second AZD1222 dose. These receptors came from an adult who received the AZD1222 COVID-19 vaccine. Both conserved end residues are part of each CDR3. A D gene is named only where the DNA matches it firmly. Clone size is stated in some rows and not others, as once, few, many or a class when expanded.

TRBJ1-1,-,once,TRBV7-9,TGTGCCAGCAGCTTAGAAGGCGGGGACGGGAGTAATGAAGCTTTCTTT,CASSLEGGDGSNEAFF
TRBJ1-1,TRBD1,-,TRBV5-1,TGCGCCAGCAGCTTGGCGGGACAGGGAGGGGTTAACACTGAAGCTTTCTTT,CASSLAGQGGVNTEAFF
TRBJ2-1,TRBD2,-,TRBV4-1,TGCGCCAGCAGCCAAGATCTAGCGGGAGGGCCCGCCTACAATGAGCAGTTCTTC,CASSQDLAGGPAYNEQFF
TRBJ2-7,-,-,TRBV12-5,TGTGCTAGTGGTTTGGTACTGGGTACCCCAACCTACGAGCAGTACTTC,CASGLVLGTPTYEQYF
TRBJ2-3,TRBD1,-,TRBV18,TGTGCCAGCTCGGCAGGGACAGGGGGCTCCACAGATACGCAGTATTTT,CASSAGTGGSTDTQYF
TRBJ1-5,TRBD1,-,TRBV10-3,TGTGCCATCAGTGAGGACAGGGGCAATCAGCCCCAGCATTTT,CAISEDRGNQPQHF
TRBJ1-5,-,-,TRBV7-8,TGTGCCAGCAGCCCCGAGCAGAGCCTCACCCATCAGCCCCAGCATTTT,CASSPEQSLTHQPQHF
TRBJ2-7,-,once,TRBV4-1,TGCGCCAGCAGCCAAGATCTCGCAGGGGAGAACGAGCAGTACTTC,CASSQDLAGENEQYF
TRBJ1-4,-,-,TRBV12-3/TRBV12-4,TGTGCCAGCAAGACGGGGACTAATGAAAAACTGTTTTTT,CASKTGTNEKLFF
TRBJ2-1,TRBD1,-,TRBV6-4,TGTGCCAGCAGTGCCCGGGGGGACAGGGGGGATGAGCAGTTCTTC,CASSARGDRGDEQFF
TRBJ2-7,TRBD1,-,TRBV5-5,TGTGCCAGCAGCTTGGCAGGGGGCGGATACGAGCAGTACTTC,CASSLAGGGYEQYF
TRBJ2-2,TRBD2,-,TRBV19,TGTGCCAGTAAGATTAGCGGGCCGGGGGAGCTGTTTTTT,CASKISGPGELFF
TRBJ2-1,-,-,TRBV5-1,TGCGCCAGCAGCTTGGGGACAGTCGACAATGAGCAGTTCTTC,CASSLGTVDNEQFF
TRBJ2-1,TRBD1,-,TRBV7-9,TGTGCCAGCACAGAGGACAGGGGGCGGAATGAGCAGTTCTTC,CASTEDRGRNEQFF
TRBJ2-2,TRBD2,-,TRBV7-2,TGTGCCAGCAGCCCGCGCCGGGGGGTCACCGGGGAGCTGTTTTTT,CASSPRRGVTGELFF
TRBJ2-7,TRBD2,-,TRBV27,TGTGCCAGCAGTTTTAAGCCTAGCGGGATCTCGGCCTACGAGCAGTACTTC,CASSFKPSGISAYEQYF
TRBJ2-5,-,-,TRBV9,TGTGCCAGCAGCGTTTCCCCGCAAGAGACCCAGTACTTC,CASSVSPQETQYF
TRBJ1-1,-,-,TRBV18,TGTGCCAGCTCACCGATGAGGGGCCCGAACACTGAAGCTTTCTTT,CASSPMRGPNTEAFF
TRBJ1-5,-,once,TRBV6-2/TRBV6-3,TGTGCCAGCAGTCCCTCGGGCTTCTCCAATCAGCCCCAGCATTTT,CASSPSGFSNQPQHF
TRBJ2-4,TRBD1,once,TRBV3-1/TRBV3-2,TGTGCCAGCAGCCTGACAGGGGGGCTAGCCAAAAACATTCAGTACTTC,CASSLTGGLAKNIQYF
TRBJ1-3,-,-,TRBV2,TGTGCCAGCAGTGTGGAAAGTTCCGGAAACACCATATATTTT,CASSVESSGNTIYF
TRBJ2-7,-,once,TRBV3-1/TRBV3-2,TGTGCCAGCAGCCAAGATCACGGGGGGCCCTACGAGCAGTACTTC,CASSQDHGGPYEQYF
TRBJ2-1,-,-,TRBV5-1,TGCGCCAGCAGCTTGGCCGCGGGAAGCTCCTACAATGAGCAGTTCTTC,CASSLAAGSSYNEQFF
TRBJ1-6,-,-,TRBV4-3,TGCGCCAGCAGTCAAAGGGGGAATTCACCCCTCCACTTT,CASSQRGNSPLHF
TRBJ1-3,-,-,TRBV27,TGTGCCAGCAGAACAGGGTCCGCTGGAAACACCATATATTTT,CASRTGSAGNTIYF
TRBJ1-1,-,-,TRBV7-9,TGTGCCAGCAGCTTAATTGCCACTGAAGCTTTCTTT,CASSLIATEAFF
TRBJ1-4,-,-,TRBV7-2,TGTGCCAGCAGTCGTGTTCCGGGGGAAAAACTGTTTTTT,CASSRVPGEKLFF
TRBJ2-7,TRBD2,-,TRBV29-1,TGCAGCGTCGGACTAGCGGGGGGGCCCTACGAGCAGTACTTC,CSVGLAGGPYEQYF
TRBJ2-2,-,-,TRBV14,TGTGCCAGCAGCCATGGAAGGGGCGATGCCGGGGAGCTGTTTTTT,CASSHGRGDAGELFF
TRBJ1-2,TRBD1,-,TRBV6-5,TGTGCCAGCAGTTACTCGACAGGGGACGCAGGATATGGCTACACCTTC,CASSYSTGDAGYGYTF
TRBJ1-1,-,-,TRBV5-5,TGTGCCAGCAGCTTACAGAGGATGAACACTGAAGCTTTCTTT,CASSLQRMNTEAFF
TRBJ2-7,TRBD1,-,TRBV6-5,TGTGCCAGCAGCCCACAGGGGGCGTTCTACGAGCAGTACTTC,CASSPQGAFYEQYF
TRBJ1-6,-,once,TRBV6-2/TRBV6-3,TGTGCCAGCAGTTACCCGGTGGGGGTCAATTCACCCCTCCACTTT,CASSYPVGVNSPLHF
TRBJ2-7,-,once,TRBV21-1,TGTGCCAGCAGCGCCCCAGCCGACAGGACTTCCTACGAGCAGTACTTC,CASSAPADRTSYEQYF
TRBJ2-5,-,-,TRBV9,TGTGCCAGCAGCCGCCCAAGGTTGGAGACCCAGTACTTC,CASSRPRLETQYF
TRBJ2-7,-,-,TRBV5-1,TGCGCCAGCAGCTTGGGCTGGGGTGGGTCCGAGCAGTACTTC,CASSLGWGGSEQYF
TRBJ1-2,-,-,TRBV5-4,TGTGCCAGCAGCTTGCCAGGAGCTAACTATGGCTACACCTTC,CASSLPGANYGYTF
TRBJ1-1,-,once,TRBV7-9,TGTGCCGGGGGAGGGGTCACCATGAACACTGAAGCTTTCTTT,CAGGGVTMNTEAFF
TRBJ2-3,-,once,TRBV19,TGTGCCAGTAGTATAGGTGCCGGGCCAACAGATACGCAGTATTTT,CASSIGAGPTDTQYF
TRBJ2-1,TRBD2,-,TRBV19,TGTGCCAGTAGTAATTATCGGACTAGCGTTGGTAATGAGCAGTTCTTC,CASSNYRTSVGNEQFF
TRBJ1-2,-,-,TRBV7-2,TGTGCCAGCAGCGCCGTGGGGCAACTGTATGGCTACACCTTC,CASSAVGQLYGYTF
TRBJ2-3,-,-,TRBV19,TGTGCCAGTAGTCTCACGGACCGTGTCCTCCATACGCAGTATTTT,CASSLTDRVLHTQYF
TRBJ1-2,-,once,TRBV7-8,TGTGCCAGCAGCTTAAGGATGGTCCGGGAATTTGAAGGCTACACCTTC,CASSLRMVREFEGYTF
TRBJ1-1,TRBD1,-,TRBV4-3,TGCGCCAGCAGCGAACAGGGGCTGAACACTGAAGCTTTCTTT,CASSEQGLNTEAFF
TRBJ1-2,-,-,TRBV28,TGTGCCAGCTGTCCAGCGGGGGTCAACTATGGCTACACCTTC,CASCPAGVNYGYTF
TRBJ1-6,TRBD1,-,TRBV3-1/TRBV3-2,TGTGCCAGCAGTATCTCGGGACAGTTGTTCCCCCTCCACTTT,CASSISGQLFPLHF
TRBJ1-2,-,-,TRBV19,TGTGCCAGTAGTCTCCCCATTTCCTATGGCTACACCTTC,CASSLPISYGYTF
TRBJ2-1,-,-,TRBV7-2,TGTGCCAGCAGCTTGGCCAGGCGCAATGAGCAGTTCTTC,CASSLARRNEQFF
TRBJ1-1,-,-,TRBV12-3/TRBV12-4,TGTGCCAGCAGTTTTGGCCAGAACACTGAAGCTTTCTTT,CASSFGQNTEAFF
TRBJ1-2,-,-,TRBV15,TGTGCCACCAGGAAAACAGGGACCGGGGGCTACACCTTC,CATRKTGTGGYTF
TRBJ1-5,-,-,TRBV3-1/TRBV3-2,TGTGCCAGCAGCCAAGTACAGGGAGATCAGCCCCAGCATTTT,CASSQVQGDQPQHF
TRBJ2-7,-,-,TRBV12-2,TGTGCAAGTCGCCCCCGGGACTACGAGCAGTACTTC,CASRPRDYEQYF
TRBJ1-5,-,-,TRBV19,TGTGCCAGTAGTATGGGGACATCAAGCAATCAGCCCCAGCATTTT,CASSMGTSSNQPQHF
TRBJ2-2,-,-,TRBV4-1,TGCGCCAGCAGCCACGGAGGGGGTACCGGGGAGCTGTTTTTT,CASSHGGGTGELFF